The 7 T cell receptor beta chains listed next were all sequenced from one sample in a study of OX40 agonist ivuxolimab in advanced cancers. The assay was immunoSEQ multiplex PCR, and TCRdb's table has in-frame clones only and misses some. The sample includes tens of thousands of clones, 65% to 80% of them seen just once. The input for sequencing was CD4+ or CD8+ T cells sorted from blood, taken in a trial of the OX40 agonist ivuxolimab. The receptor set was obtained from an adult with an advanced solid tumor such as melanoma, head and neck, liver or kidney cancer.

This rearrangement joins TRBV6-1 to TRBJ1-5; D gene unclear. The CDR3 totals 14 residues. The germline gives CDR1 MNHNS, CDR2 SASEGT. Trimming left V 8 bases short and J 0 bases short, with 11 bases between. CDR3 nucleotide sequence: TGTGCCAGCGTCTTCCGGAATAGCAATCAGCCCCAGCATTTT. Translation: CASVFRNSNQPQHF.

A single count supports this clone. The chain is built from TRBV4-1 and TRBJ1-1; 9 nucleotides line up with TRBD1. The CDR3 runs to 14 residues. Germline V gives CDR1 MGHRA, CDR2 YSYEKL. V lost 9 bases, J lost 5 bases, and 10 bases stayed unmatched. In DNA, the CDR3 is TGCGCCAGTACTCGACAGGGGGAGAGTACTGAAGCTTTCTTT. Protein product: CASTRQGESTEAFF.

CDR3 in amino acids: CASSLAGGSYEQYF. Here the CDR3 DNA reads TGTGCCAGCAGTCTAGCGGGAGGATCCTACGAGCAGTACTTC. This chain links TRBV25-1 with TRBJ2-7, with 11 bases matching TRBD2. The J segment lost 1 base and the V segment lost 5 bases, leaving 1 base of the junction unmatched. Germline CDR1 reads MGHDK; CDR2 reads SYGVNS. The CDR3 runs 14 residues.

This chain links TRBV2 with TRBJ2-1, with D maybe TRBD2 (6 bases). Germline CDR1 and CDR2: SNHLY and FYNNEI. This CDR3 spans 11 amino acids. Trimming left V 7 bases short and J 10 bases short, with 11 bases between. The CDR3 reads CASIQAGEQFF. The CDR3 DNA reads as TGTGCCAGCATCCAGGCGGGGGAGCAGTTCTTC.

This sequence joins TRBV5-3 and TRBJ2-7, with D possibly TRBD2 on 6 matching bases. TRBV5-3 is noted as an ORF with a role that remains uncertain. Trimming cost V 1 base and J 3 bases, with 20 bases left between them. The CDR3 is 17 amino acids. Written as DNA, the CDR3 is TGTGCCAGAAGCTTGCTCGGGGGAGAGGTGACGAGCTACGAGCAGTACTTC. Translating gives CARSLLGGEVTSYEQYF.

Only a few counts were recorded for this clone. The chain combines TRBV7-9 with TRBJ2-1; no definite D call. The ends were cut back, 5 bases at V and 1 base at J, with 9 bases in the middle. Germline loops: CDR1 SEHNR, CDR2 FQNEAQ (reference sequence). This CDR3 has 14 residues. CDR3 residues: CASSQPPSYNEQFF. CDR3 nucleotides: TGTGCCAGCAGCCAACCACCTTCCTACAATGAGCAGTTCTTC.

V gene TRBV14 combines with J gene TRBJ2-2, with 8 bases fitting TRBD2. Germline CDR1 reads SGHDN; CDR2 reads FVKESK. The V and J ends lost 4 bases and 6 bases, in that order; junction bases with no gene match: 16. The CDR3 has 18 amino acids. The CDR3 DNA reads TGTGCCAGCAGCCCTGGGCCAGCGGGGGCCACATACTCCGGGGAGCTGTTTTTT. As protein: CASSPGPAGATYSGELFF.